Each of the 26 T cell receptor beta chains below was sequenced from the same sample in a study of blood T cell repertoires in COVID-19. The assay was immunoSEQ multiplex PCR, and TCRdb's table has in-frame clones only and misses some. The profile shows around 21,000 clones, roughly nine tenths of them singletons. Source material: peripheral blood. These receptors were collected from a human donor with active COVID-19. The donor label of this sample is uncertain.

J is TRBJ2-7 and V is TRBV11-2; D may be TRBD2 (5 bases). The ends were cut back, 2 bases at V and 0 bases at J, with 14 bases in the middle. Germline V gives CDR1 SGHAT, CDR2 FQNNGV. The length of the CDR3 is 16 residues. The CDR3 nucleotides are TGTGCCAGCAGCTTATACTCCGGTGAGGGCTCCTACGAGCAGTACTTC. This translates into CASSLYSGEGSYEQYF.

This clone was counted once. This rearrangement joins TRBV3-1 (or the pseudogene TRBV3-2) to TRBJ2-3; 11 positions match TRBD2. The CDR3 is 18 residues long. Germline CDR1 and CDR2: LGHDT and YNNKEL (reference sequence). With 3 bases clipped from V and 0 bases from J, the junction kept 8 bases outside the gene matches. CDR3 amino acids: CASSHWSRTSGSTDTQYF. In nucleotides, the CDR3 is TGTGCCAGCAGCCACTGGTCCAGGACTAGCGGGAGCACAGATACGCAGTATTTT.

The V call is TRBV4-1, the J call TRBJ2-7; tentative D call: TRBD2 (5 bases). Between the trimmed V and J ends, which lost 0 bases and 9 bases, there was a span of 12 bases. The CDR3 consists of 13 residues. Germline assignment: CDR1 MGHRA and CDR2 YSYEKL. Here the CDR3 DNA reads TGCGCCAGCAGCCAAGATCAGGTGGCGGGGCAGTACTTC. Encoded protein: CASSQDQVAGQYF.

The chain carries TRBV2 and TRBJ2-3; the D is unclear. Germline V gene lookup returns CDR1 SNHLY and CDR2 FYNNEI. Trimming stripped 6 bases from V and 0 bases from J, with 10 bases between. The CDR3 covers 14 residues. DNA of the CDR3: TGTGCCAGCAGGCGGTACTCCAGCACAGATACGCAGTATTTT. Amino acid sequence: CASRRYSSTDTQYF.

V gene TRBV19 combines with J gene TRBJ1-5; a weak D match, TRBD1 (6 bases). Germline CDR1 reads LNHDA; CDR2 reads SQIVND (reference sequence). The CDR3 has 14 residues. V shed 2 bases and J shed 7 bases, with 12 bases lying between them. The CDR3 loop is CASSIWGQGQPQHF. CDR3 coding DNA: TGTGCCAGTAGTATATGGGGGCAGGGGCAGCCCCAGCATTTT.

The V call is TRBV7-2, the J call TRBJ2-1; 9 bases are a match to TRBD2. Germline CDR1 and CDR2: SGHTA and FQGNSA. The V gene end was trimmed by 7 bases and the J gene end by 4 bases; junction bases not matched to a gene: 14. The CDR3 is 17 residues long. CDR3 nucleotides: TGTGCCAGCACCTCTCAGGCCAGTCTAGCGGGGTACAATGAGCAGTTCTTC. This gives the protein CASTSQASLAGYNEQFF.

The chain joins TRBV5-4 to TRBJ2-5, with 7 bases aligning to TRBD2. With V trimmed by 0 bases and J by 3 bases, 5 bases remained unmatched. The germline gives CDR1 SGHNT, CDR2 YYREEE (reference sequence). This CDR3 has 15 residues. The CDR3 here is CASSLGGTTKETQYF. The CDR3 DNA sequence: TGTGCCAGCAGCTTGGGAGGGACTACCAAAGAGACCCAGTACTTC. Supplemented by reference TRBV5-4 and TRBJ2-5, the full variable domain reads ETGVTQSPTHLIKTRGQQVTLRCSSQSGHNTVSWYQQALGQGPQFIFQYYREEENGRGNFPPRFSGLQFPNYSSELNVNALELDDSALYLCASSLGGTTKETQYFGPGTRLLVL.

The chain couples TRBV14 to TRBJ1-2; D is unclear. The CDR3 totals 14 residues. Germline loops: CDR1 SGHDN, CDR2 FVKESK. The germline V and J ends were trimmed by 4 bases and 0 bases, with 9 bases remaining between them. The chain's CDR3 is CASSPGIPNYGYTF. The CDR3 nucleotides are TGTGCCAGCAGCCCCGGGATACCTAACTATGGCTACACCTTC.

The CDR3 reads CSAGRGRDEKLFF. The CDR3 DNA reads as TGCAGCGCCGGCAGGGGGCGCGATGAAAAACTGTTTTTT. This chain joins TRBV29-1 and TRBJ1-4, with 8 bases identical to TRBD1. The trim removed 7 bases at V and 6 bases at J, leaving 7 bases unmatched. Looked up from germline, CDR1 is SQVTM and CDR2 is ANQGSEA. CDR3 length: 13 amino acids.

This chain joins TRBV11-3 and TRBJ2-1; TRBD1 agrees at 9 bases. Unmatched junction bases numbered 2, after V lost 2 bases and J lost 6 bases. The germline V gene has CDR1 SGHNT and CDR2 YENEEA. The CDR3 loop spans 14 amino acids. CDR3 loop: CASSLRDRANEQFF. The CDR3 DNA reads TGTGCCAGCAGCTTAAGGGACAGGGCCAATGAGCAGTTCTTC. Looking up the rest from reference TRBV11-3 and TRBJ2-1 gives the full variable domain: EAGVVQSPRYKIIEKKQPVAFWCNPISGHNTLYWYLQNLGQGPELLIRYENEEAVDDSQLPKDRFSAERLKGVDSTLKIQPAELGDSAVYLCASSLRDRANEQFFGPGTRLTVL.

The chain recombines TRBV3-1 (or the pseudogene TRBV3-2) with TRBJ2-7; no clear D. Between the trimmed V and J ends, which lost 1 base and 3 bases, there was a span of 4 bases. CDR1 and CDR2 from the germline V gene are LGHDT and YNNKEL (reference sequence). This CDR3 is built from 12 residues. The CDR3 region has the DNA TGTGCCAGCAGCCAAGGAGACTACGAGCAGTACTTC. Translation: CASSQGDYEQYF.

The chain has TRBV2 and TRBJ1-1; no clear D gene. Trimming cost V 8 bases and J 2 bases, with 12 bases left between them. The CDR3 length is 13 residues. Germline CDR1 SNHLY, CDR2 FYNNEI. CDR3: CASGREGNTEAFF. As DNA, the CDR3 is TGTGCCAGCGGAAGGGAGGGTAACACTGAAGCTTTCTTT.

The genes are TRBV9 and TRBJ1-2; D is perhaps TRBD1 (6 bases). V was trimmed by 4 bases and J by 3 bases, leaving 13 bases between them. CDR3 length equals 14 residues. Germline V gene lookup returns CDR1 SGDLS and CDR2 YYNGEE. The CDR3 DNA reads as TGTGCCAGCAGCACCCGGGGGGCGTACTATGGCTACACCTTC. It yields the protein CASSTRGAYYGYTF.

This chain connects TRBV6-5 to TRBJ2-7; weak D call: TRBD1 (6 bases). V was clipped by 0 bases and J by 0 bases, with 9 bases between them. The CDR3 is 15 amino acids. Germline assignment: CDR1 MNHEY and CDR2 SVGAGI. In DNA, the CDR3 is TGTGCCAGCAGTTACTCATCCAGGGGCTCCTACGAGCAGTACTTC. This gives the protein CASSYSSRGSYEQYF.

This sequence joins TRBV5-1 and TRBJ2-2; maybe TRBD2 (6 bases). The germline V gene has CDR1 SGHRS and CDR2 YFSETQ. CDR3 length equals 15 residues. V dropped 0 bases and J dropped 7 bases, with 13 bases sitting between them. CDR3 loop: CASSLVVGSGGELFF. CDR3 coding DNA: TGCGCCAGCAGCTTGGTCGTCGGGAGCGGCGGGGAGCTGTTTTTT.

The V and J genes are TRBV4-3 and TRBJ1-1, with D possibly matching TRBD1 (5 bases). This CDR3 has 16 residues. V dropped 1 base and J dropped 4 bases, with 16 bases sitting between them. The germline V gene has CDR1 LGHNA and CDR2 YSLEER. In DNA, the CDR3 is TGCGCCAGCAGCCAAGGAATTTCGGGGGAAGTCACTGAAGCTTTCTTT. Protein sequence: CASSQGISGEVTEAFF.

The rearrangement links TRBV11-3 to TRBJ2-3; no firm D call. V was trimmed by 0 bases and J by 1 base, leaving 5 bases between them. Germline CDR1 is SGHNT and CDR2 is YENEEA. This CDR3 has 14 amino acids. CDR3 residues: CASSLDLGTDTQYF. The CDR3 coding sequence is TGTGCCAGCAGCTTAGATCTAGGCACAGATACGCAGTATTTT. Drawing the rest from reference TRBV11-3 and TRBJ2-3, the complete variable domain is EAGVVQSPRYKIIEKKQPVAFWCNPISGHNTLYWYLQNLGQGPELLIRYENEEAVDDSQLPKDRFSAERLKGVDSTLKIQPAELGDSAVYLCASSLDLGTDTQYFGPGTRLTVL.

CDR3 nucleotide sequence: TGTGCCAGCAGCTTAGGCCGGCAGGGCCCCTCCTACGAGCAGTACTTC. Protein: CASSLGRQGPSYEQYF. The V gene is TRBV11-3, the J gene TRBJ2-7; D may be TRBD1 (5 bases). V shed 1 base and J shed 0 bases, with 13 bases lying between them. CDR1 and CDR2 (germline): SGHNT, YENEEA. The CDR3 is 16 amino acids. The full variable domain, in which reference TRBV11-3 and TRBJ2-7 provide the parts outside the CDR3, is EAGVVQSPRYKIIEKKQPVAFWCNPISGHNTLYWYLQNLGQGPELLIRYENEEAVDDSQLPKDRFSAERLKGVDSTLKIQPAELGDSAVYLCASSLGRQGPSYEQYFGPGTRLTVT.

The V and J genes are TRBV5-4 and TRBJ1-2; maybe TRBD1 (6 bases). V lost 3 bases and J 6 bases, leaving 12 bases between the germline ends. This CDR3 has 13 residues. The germline V gene has CDR1 SGHNT and CDR2 YYREEE (reference sequence). The CDR3 DNA sequence: TGTGCCAGCAGCTCTACAGGGTTCGATGGCTACACCTTC. Translated, it gives CASSSTGFDGYTF. Based on the CDR3 plus reference TRBV5-4 and TRBJ1-2, the full variable domain is ETGVTQSPTHLIKTRGQQVTLRCSSQSGHNTVSWYQQALGQGPQFIFQYYREEENGRGNFPPRFSGLQFPNYSSELNVNALELDDSALYLCASSSTGFDGYTFGSGTRLTVV.

The chain couples TRBV5-4 to TRBJ2-2, with D possibly TRBD1 on 6 matching bases. The CDR3 consists of 16 residues. Trimming removed 2 bases at V and 0 bases at J, with 11 bases between. Germline V gene sequence: CDR1 SGHNT, CDR2 YYREEE (reference sequence). The DNA for the CDR3 is TGTGCCAGCAGCTTTGGGGGCGCCGCGAACACCGGGGAGCTGTTTTTT. Translated, it gives CASSFGGAANTGELFF.

The rearrangement joins TRBV10-3 to TRBJ2-2, with 8 bases aligning to TRBD2. CDR3 length: 14 amino acids. CDR1 is ENHRY, CDR2 SYGVKD, per germline. The ends lost 6 bases at V and 7 bases at J; junction bases unmatched: 7. The CDR3 nucleotides are TGTGCCATCAGGGGACTAGGAGAGGGCGGGGAGCTGTTTTTT. Residues: CAIRGLGEGGELFF.

This sequence joins TRBV19 and TRBJ2-5, with D tentatively TRBD1 (6 bases). V lost 4 bases, J lost 2 bases, and 11 bases lay in between. CDR3 length: 14 amino acids. Germline V gene sequence: CDR1 LNHDA, CDR2 SQIVND (reference sequence). CDR3 sequence (DNA): TGTGCCAGTAGTAGGGGACAACTACAAGAGACCCAGTACTTC. This encodes CASSRGQLQETQYF.

This rearrangement joins TRBV11-2 to TRBJ1-6, with D maybe TRBD1 (5 bases). Germline CDR1 and CDR2: SGHAT and FQNNGV. The CDR3 length is 16 residues. Between the trimmed V and J ends, which lost 4 bases and 6 bases, there was a span of 16 bases. The CDR3: CASSSGIGRANSPLHF. The CDR3 coding sequence is TGTGCCAGCAGCTCAGGGATCGGAAGGGCTAATTCACCCCTCCACTTT.

On this clone: The same CDR3 can be traced to other DNA sequences in this sample. The gene calls are TRBV25-1 and TRBJ1-5, with 7 bases matching TRBD1. Germline V lookup: CDR1 MGHDK, CDR2 SYGVNS. Trimming at V came to 2 bases and at J to 6 bases, leaving 4 bases not matched to a gene. The CDR3 totals 14 residues. CDR3 region: CASSERQGAQPQHF. The CDR3 DNA reads TGTGCCAGCAGTGAACGACAGGGTGCTCAGCCCCAGCATTTT. Full variable domain (missing parts from reference TRBV25-1 and TRBJ1-5): EADIYQTPRYLVIGTGKKITLECSQTMGHDKMYWYQQDPGMELHLIHYSYGVNSTEKGDLSSESTVSRIRTEHFPLTLESARPSHTSQYLCASSERQGAQPQHFGDGTRLSIL.

The chain combines TRBV9 with TRBJ2-5; possibly TRBD1 for D (6 bases). The CDR3 is 14 residues long. Between the trimmed V and J ends, which lost 2 bases and 4 bases, there was a span of 12 bases. CDR1 and CDR2 (germline): SGDLS, YYNGEE. The chain's CDR3 is CASSVSGVAETQYF. Written as DNA, the CDR3 is TGTGCCAGCAGCGTCTCAGGGGTCGCAGAGACCCAGTACTTC. Looking up the rest from reference TRBV9 and TRBJ2-5 gives the full variable domain: DSGVTQTPKHLITATGQRVTLRCSPRSGDLSVYWYQQSLDQGLQFLIQYYNGEERAKGNILERFSAQQFPDLHSELNLSSLELGDSALYFCASSVSGVAETQYFGPGTRLLVL.

There are a few counts of this clone. This chain links TRBV5-4 with TRBJ1-5; D might be TRBD1 (6 bases). CDR3 length equals 17 residues. V was trimmed by 4 bases and J by 5 bases, leaving 22 bases between them. CDR1 is SGHNT, CDR2 YYREEE, per germline (reference sequence). CDR3 nucleotides: TGTGCCAGCAGCACTATAGCCGGGGGGCTGAGTGATCAGCCCCAGCATTTT. Translating it yields CASSTIAGGLSDQPQHF.